The 21 T cell receptor beta chains listed next were all sequenced from one sample in a study of T-cell reconstitution after alpha-beta-depleted transplantation in children. Unique molecular identifiers featured in how the TCRbeta library was prepared. One entry per CDR3 protein results from TCRdb running MiXCR on the PCR reads. The data hold some 340,000 distinct CDR3 sequences, with 10% to 13% observed a single time. Sequences were derived from PBMCs from the stem cell graft donor, sampled from the stem cell graft. The origin of the receptors is a human donor who donated a stem cell graft to a child with acute lymphoblastic leukemia.

This clonotype showed up just a few times. This chain uses TRBV4-1 with TRBJ2-3; 14 bases align to TRBD2. Germline CDR1 and CDR2: MGHRA and YSYEKL. CDR3 length: 16 residues. With V trimmed by 5 bases and J by 3 bases, 4 bases remained unmatched. CDR3 residues: CASSGGLAGGTDTQYF. As DNA, the CDR3 is TGCGCCAGCAGCGGAGGACTAGCGGGAGGTACAGATACGCAGTATTTT.

This chain's CDR3 is CASSPGVPNYGYTF. The CDR3 DNA is TGTGCCAGCAGCCCCGGGGTTCCAAACTATGGCTACACCTTC. V gene TRBV7-2 combines with J gene TRBJ1-2; D not certain. CDR1 is SGHTA, CDR2 FQGNSA, per germline. The length of the CDR3 is 14 residues. Trimming pared 5 bases from V and 2 bases from J, leaving 12 bases between.

The V call is TRBV5-1, the J call TRBJ2-1, with 7 positions matching TRBD2. Trimming cost V 4 bases and J 4 bases; bases outside gene matches: 17. Germline V gives CDR1 SGHRS, CDR2 YFSETQ. The CDR3 has 18 residues. The CDR3 DNA sequence: TGCGCCAGCAGCCCGGCTCGAACGACTAGCAGTATTTACAATGAGCAGTTCTTC. Translating gives CASSPARTTSSIYNEQFF.

This clonotype was counted a few times. The V gene is TRBV10-3, the J gene TRBJ2-1; TRBD2 matches at 10 bases. V was pared by 6 bases and J by 4 bases, with 6 bases of the junction left unmatched. The germline V gene encodes CDR1 ENHRY and CDR2 SYGVKD. The CDR3 runs to 15 residues. CDR3 protein: CAIRALSGRYNEQFF. DNA of the CDR3: TGTGCCATCAGGGCCCTTAGCGGGAGGTACAATGAGCAGTTCTTC.

In its sample, this clonotype was seen a few times. The chain combines TRBV5-1 with TRBJ2-3; 14 positions agree with TRBD2. Germline assignment: CDR1 SGHRS and CDR2 YFSETQ. There are 17 residues in the CDR3. Unmatched junction bases numbered 10, after V lost 4 bases and J lost 6 bases. CDR3 protein: CASSAGLAGGPKDTQYF. CDR3 nucleotide sequence: TGCGCCAGCAGCGCCGGACTAGCGGGAGGACCTAAGGATACGCAGTATTTT.

This clonotype was counted only a few times. This sequence joins TRBV7-2 and TRBJ2-1, with TRBD2 matching over 7 bases. Germline-derived CDR1 and CDR2 are SGHTA and FQGNSA. The CDR3 has 15 amino acids. Losses at the gene ends were 1 base for V and 3 bases for J; bases not matched to a gene: 3. In DNA form, the CDR3 reads TGTGCCAGCAGCTTAGAGCCGGGGGGCTACAATGAGCAGTTCTTC. This gives the protein CASSLEPGGYNEQFF.

This clonotype has more than one count but fewer than ten. This rearrangement joins TRBV12-3 or TRBV12-4 to TRBJ1-2; perhaps TRBD1 as D (6 bases). This CDR3 comprises 13 residues. The germline V and J ends were trimmed by 7 bases and 4 bases, with 13 bases remaining between them. The CDR3 protein is CASTPGGAYGYTF. The CDR3 region has the DNA TGTGCCAGCACCCCGGGGGGGGCCTATGGCTACACCTTC.

In its sample, this clonotype was seen a few times. This rearrangement joins TRBV6-1 to TRBJ1-3; unclear D gene. From germline, CDR1 is MNHNS and CDR2 SASEGT. CDR3 length equals 14 residues. V was trimmed by 6 bases and J by 2 bases, leaving 11 bases between them. This chain's CDR3 is CASRPSPPGNTIYF. The CDR3 DNA follows: TGTGCCAGCAGACCCAGCCCGCCTGGAAACACCATATATTTT.

The J gene is TRBJ1-1, the V gene TRBV7-2; 9 bases agree with TRBD1. The CDR3 extends over 15 amino acids. The V gene's germline CDR1 is SGHTA and CDR2 FQGNSA. With 2 bases clipped from V and 3 bases from J, the junction kept 4 bases outside the gene matches. CDR3: CASSLLWTGDTEAFF. The CDR3 region has the DNA TGTGCCAGCAGCTTACTTTGGACAGGGGACACTGAAGCTTTCTTT.

A few counts support this clonotype. This rearrangement joins TRBV9 to TRBJ2-7, with 7 bases that match TRBD2. The V gene's germline CDR1 is SGDLS and CDR2 YYNGEE. The V and J ends lost 4 bases and 4 bases, in that order; junction bases with no gene match: 11. The CDR3 length is 15 residues. The CDR3 is CASSSLSGTPYEQYF. Here the CDR3 DNA reads TGTGCCAGCAGCTCCCTAAGCGGGACTCCATACGAGCAGTACTTC.

This clonotype was seen more than once but under ten times. The chain links TRBV12-3 or TRBV12-4 to TRBJ1-4, with D perhaps matching TRBD1 (5 bases). CDR3 length: 15 residues. V lost 3 bases, J lost 7 bases, and 15 bases lay in between. CDR3 region: CASSLGSGPLEKLFF. The CDR3 nucleotides read TGTGCCAGCAGTTTGGGCTCAGGGCCTCTTGAAAAACTGTTTTTT.

Regarding this clonotype: One junction end does not reproduce the germline sequence, and a read error may be involved. CDR3 sequence: CASSFLRDNEQFF. CDR3 nucleotides: TGTGCTAGCAGCTTTCTAAGGGACAATGAGCAGTTCTTC. The rearrangement uses TRBV7-7 and TRBJ2-1; D is ambiguous. This CDR3 has 13 residues. CDR1 and CDR2 from the germline V gene are SSHAT and FNYEAQ (reference sequence).

This clonotype was detected only a few times. The V gene is TRBV7-8, the J gene TRBJ1-1; 7 bases align to TRBD1. The CDR3 consists of 13 residues. J lost 3 bases, V lost 5 bases, and 3 bases had no gene match. Looked up from germline, CDR1 is SGHVS and CDR2 is FQNEAQ. The CDR3 DNA is TGTGCCAGCAGCCCGGGACAGCACACTGAAGCTTTCTTT. This translates into CASSPGQHTEAFF.

This clonotype was seen at least ten times. The chain recombines TRBV5-1 with TRBJ2-5; TRBD1 is a possible D gene (6 bases). The CDR3 totals 14 residues. V lost 0 bases to trimming and J lost 5 bases, with 11 bases between them. The germline CDR1 and CDR2 sequences are SGHRS and YFSETQ. In DNA, the CDR3 is TGCGCCAGCAGCTTGGGTGCAGGGGCCGAGACCCAGTACTTC. Protein sequence: CASSLGAGAETQYF.

This clonotype appeared a few times. The CDR3 DNA follows: TGTGCCAGCAGCTTAACCCGCAAGGGAGGTGACAATGAGCAGTTCTTC. It specifies CASSLTRKGGDNEQFF. This chain uses TRBV7-8 with TRBJ2-1, with D perhaps TRBD2 (6 bases). Germline CDR1 is SGHVS and CDR2 is FQNEAQ. The CDR3 runs to 16 residues. The germline V and J ends were trimmed by 2 bases and 5 bases, with 16 bases remaining between them.

This clonotype was seen a handful of times. V usage is TRBV12-3 or TRBV12-4 and J usage is TRBJ1-4; D is undetermined. This CDR3 has 13 amino acids. Trimming took 4 bases from V and 8 from J, leaving 11 bases between them. Here the CDR3 DNA reads TGTGCCAGCAGTTCCGAGGCGAGCGAAAAACTGTTTTTT. Its protein product is CASSSEASEKLFF.

This chain links TRBV20-1 with TRBJ2-3; 8 bases are a match to TRBD2. CDR1 and CDR2 (germline): DFQATT, SNEGSKA (reference sequence). The junction had 11 bases not matched to a gene; V was cut back by 0 bases and J by 0 bases. This CDR3 spans 18 amino acids. CDR3 nucleotide sequence: TGCAGTGCTAGAGATTTCGAAACTAGCGGCCCTAGCACAGATACGCAGTATTTT. Amino acids: CSARDFETSGPSTDTQYF.

This clonotype was seen ten or more times. The chain carries TRBV4-1 and TRBJ2-7; maybe TRBD1 (6 bases). The CDR3 totals 14 residues. The germline V and J ends were trimmed by 3 bases and 3 bases, with 12 bases remaining between them. In germline, CDR1 is MGHRA, CDR2 YSYEKL. Here the CDR3 reads CASSHPGQSYEQYF. CDR3 in DNA: TGCGCCAGCAGCCACCCAGGACAGAGCTACGAGCAGTACTTC.

This clonotype occurred a few times. The rearrangement links TRBV7-6 to TRBJ2-7; D gene unclear. CDR1 is SGHVS and CDR2 is FNYEAQ in the germline V gene. V lost 5 bases, J lost 5 bases, and 16 bases lay in between. CDR3 size: 14 residues. Here the CDR3 reads CASSPGLTPHEQYF. CDR3 in DNA: TGTGCCAGCAGCCCGGGCCTCACTCCCCACGAGCAGTACTTC.

The chain uses TRBV13 and TRBJ2-1; 11 nucleotides line up with TRBD2. Looked up from germline, CDR1 is PRHDT and CDR2 is FYEKMQ (reference sequence). V shed 1 base and J 8 bases; nucleotides not matched to a gene: 4. The CDR3 runs to 15 residues. DNA for the CDR3: TGTGCCAGCAGCTTAGACGCTAGCGGGAGGCATGAGCAGTTCTTC. This sequence encodes CASSLDASGRHEQFF.

J is TRBJ1-5 and V is TRBV7-9, with D possibly TRBD1 on 6 matching bases. Germline V gene data show CDR1 as SEHNR and CDR2 as FQNEAQ (reference sequence). CDR3 length: 14 residues. With 3 bases removed from V and 7 bases from J, the gap between germline ends came to 13 bases. CDR3 protein: CASSLGQPGQPQHF. CDR3 in DNA: TGTGCCAGCAGCTTGGGACAACCGGGGCAGCCCCAGCATTTT.